This T cell receptor (beta chain) was retrieved from a study of blood T cell repertoires in COVID-19. Study-level information: In each case, the material was cDNA or gDNA derived from T cells, B-cell-depleted T cells, or PBMCs.

Germline V CDR1 and CDR2: GTSNPN, SVGIG (reference sequence). With V trimmed by 2 bases and J by 4 bases, 2 bases remained unmatched. The CDR3 totals 13 residues. Only in-frame clones appear in the TCRdb table, and some are missing; sequencing was by immunoSEQ multiplex PCR. The table shows about 250,000 clones, with approximately 90% occurring only once. Allocation to cohorts depended on clinical history reported by the participants. V is TRBV30 and J is TRBJ1-2; 9 bases match TRBD1. The clonotype originates from a man between 40 and 49 years old who had recovered from COVID-19. The specimen was PBMCs or T cells enriched from blood (not recorded which). The CDR3 is CAWSRDRVYGYTF. DNA of the CDR3: TGTGCCTGGAGTAGGGACAGGGTCTATGGCTACACCTTC.